This T cell receptor beta chain was identified during a study of cytomegalovirus exposure and HLA in healthy donors. Overall study context: Membership in the Caucasian-associated ancestry cluster was found for around four fifths of 350 to 450 genotyped donors.

Of note for this clone: Additional DNA sequences in this sample encode the identical CDR3.

CDR1 KGHSH and CDR2 LQKENI come from the germline V gene. CDR3 size: 12 residues. Between the trimmed V and J ends, which lost 4 bases and 5 bases, there was a span of 8 bases. The primer mix had 60 Vbeta and 13 Jbeta primers. Method: immunoSEQ multiplex PCR; TCRdb's copy keeps in-frame clones and lacks some. Of 200,000 to 250,000 clones listed, approximately 80% are singletons. The receptor comes from a middle-aged woman in good health and CMV-seronegative. The sequencing input was PBMCs. The chain is built from TRBV18 and TRBJ2-5, with D uncertain. This CDR3 reads CASSLSRETQYF. CDR3 DNA sequence: TGTGCCAGCTCACTCTCCCGGGAGACCCAGTACTTC.